The 14 T cell receptor beta chains below were found in one sample sequenced in a study of blood T cells in healthy people across ages. Next came a second PCR, run for about 7 to 11 cycles, which used a sample-barcoded 5' primer along with a J-beta primer mix. Each CDR3 protein gets one entry after TCRdb re-called the 5' RACE reads with MiXCR. The sample gives hundreds of thousands of distinct CDR3 sequences, 46% of which show up once; roughly 20% is in the top ten. Sequencing was carried out using blood. The receptors here all came from a man at least 80 years old in good health.

This rearrangement joins TRBV9 to TRBJ2-5; the match to TRBD2 covers 9 bases. The end of the DNA is better explained by TRBJ2-7, so the J call may be wrong. The CDR3 loop spans 16 amino acids. Germline V gene lookup returns CDR1 SGDLS and CDR2 YYNGEE. CDR3: CASSVGASGAFSEQYF. In DNA, the CDR3 is TGTGCCAGCAGCGTAGGGGCTAGCGGGGCCTTCTCCGAGCAGTACTTC.

Notes on this clonotype: The junction and the germline gene differ at one end; a read error may be behind it. The chain has TRBV15 and TRBJ2-5; TRBD1 aligns across 7 bases. The CDR3 has 15 residues. The V gene's germline CDR1 is LNHNV and CDR2 YYDKDF (reference sequence). The CDR3 spells CATSRDPTGQATQYF. DNA for the CDR3: TGTGCCACCAGCAGAGATCCGACAGGGCAAGCGACCCAGTACTTC.

The V call is TRBV20-1, the J call TRBJ2-7; D may be TRBD2 (5 bases). V dropped 6 bases and J dropped 5 bases, with 23 bases sitting between them. The CDR3 has 15 amino acids. Germline assignment: CDR1 DFQATT and CDR2 SNEGSKA (reference sequence). CDR3 DNA sequence: TGCAGTGCCACTACCCTGGACTCCCGTCTCGACGAGCAGTACTTC. Translating it yields CSATTLDSRLDEQYF.

This clonotype came up a few times. J is TRBJ2-2 and V is TRBV6-2 or TRBV6-3, with TRBD1 identical over 7 bases. The CDR3 length is 12 residues. Germline CDR1 MNHEY, CDR2 SVGEGT. Losses at the gene ends were 6 bases for V and 6 bases for J; bases not matched to a gene: 1. The CDR3 sequence is CASRQGSGELFF. As DNA, the CDR3 is TGTGCCAGCAGACAGGGGTCCGGGGAGCTGTTTTTT.

The chain has TRBV7-2 and TRBJ2-1, with D perhaps assigned TRBD1 or TRBD2 (5 bases each). The germline V and J ends were trimmed by 5 bases and 7 bases, with 15 bases remaining between them. The germline V gene encodes CDR1 SGHTA and CDR2 FQGNSA. The CDR3 runs 14 residues. The CDR3 coding sequence is TGTGCCAGCAGCAATAGGGGACGGACGAATGAGCAGTTCTTC. Its protein is CASSNRGRTNEQFF.

The chain carries TRBV7-2 and TRBJ1-2; D gene unclear. CDR1 is SGHTA and CDR2 is FQGNSA in the germline V gene. The V end was cut by 1 base, the J end by 3 bases, with 9 bases between. The CDR3 loop spans 14 amino acids. CDR3 nucleotides: TGTGCCAGCAGCTTAGGTACGGAGGACTATGGCTACACCTTC. Translation gives CASSLGTEDYGYTF.

In this sample, this clonotype turned up a few times. V gene TRBV2 combines with J gene TRBJ2-7; 7 nucleotides agree with TRBD1. The DNA end is more similar to TRBJ2-5, so the J call may be wrong. The length of the CDR3 is 15 residues. Germline-derived CDR1 and CDR2 are SNHLY and FYNNEI. CDR3 sequence reads: CASSEETGYRETQYF. In DNA form, the CDR3 reads TGTGCCAGCAGTGAAGAGACAGGGTATCGGGAGACCCAGTACTTC.

This clonotype was observed many times. The V and J genes are TRBV27 and TRBJ2-7; TRBD2 matches at 11 bases. With 0 bases clipped from V and 2 bases from J, the junction kept 0 bases outside the gene matches. The CDR3 totals 15 residues. Per germline, CDR1 MNHEY and CDR2 SMNVEV (reference sequence). CDR3: CASSLSSGRAYEQYF. The CDR3 DNA follows: TGTGCCAGCAGTTTATCTAGCGGGAGGGCCTACGAGCAGTACTTC.

Regarding this clonotype: One end of the junction fails to match germline, which may point to a read error. This chain uses TRBV4-2 with TRBJ2-7; D gene unclear. The CDR3 covers 13 residues. Germline loops: CDR1 LGHNA, CDR2 YNFKEQ. In nucleotides, the CDR3 is TGTGCCAGCAGCGAAGATACCTCGAGGTCCCAGTACTTC. This sequence encodes CASSEDTSRSQYF.

The gene calls are TRBV7-8 and TRBJ2-1, with 7 bases that match TRBD2. Germline V lookup: CDR1 SGHVS, CDR2 FQNEAQ. This CDR3 has 13 residues. V lost 5 bases, J lost 15 bases, and 13 bases stayed unmatched. The CDR3 DNA reads as TGTGCCAGCAGCCGCGGGACTACCCAAGGCGGGTTCTTC. It encodes CASSRGTTQGGFF.

The J gene is TRBJ2-7, the V gene TRBV10-3; D call uncertain. The V gene's germline CDR1 is ENHRY and CDR2 SYGVKD. CDR3 length equals 12 residues. The V end was cut by 3 bases, the J end by 0 bases, with 3 bases between. CDR3 bases: TGTGCCATCAGTGATACCTCCTACGAGCAGTACTTC. It specifies CAISDTSYEQYF.

This rearrangement joins TRBV9 to TRBJ2-6; possible D gene TRBD1, 6 bases. This CDR3 comprises 16 residues. Per the germline V gene, CDR1 is SGDLS and CDR2 is YYNGEE. Deletions cut 4 bases from V and 0 bases from J, with 11 bases between. CDR3 in amino acids: CASSLSTGSGANVLTF. The CDR3 nucleotides are TGTGCCAGCAGCTTATCGACAGGCTCTGGGGCCAACGTCCTGACTTTC.

This clonotype was seen only a few times. The chain joins TRBV9 to TRBJ2-1, with 12 positions matching TRBD2. Germline loops: CDR1 SGDLS, CDR2 YYNGEE. With 3 bases clipped from V and 0 bases from J, the junction kept 4 bases outside the gene matches. The CDR3 runs 17 residues. Here the CDR3 DNA reads TGTGCCAGCAGCGCCACTAGCGGGGGGAGCTCCTACAATGAGCAGTTCTTC. Encoded protein: CASSATSGGSSYNEQFF.

The genes are TRBV3-1 and TRBJ2-1; tentatively, D is TRBD1 or TRBD2 (5 bases each). Germline CDR1 and CDR2: LGHDT and YNNKEL (reference sequence). V lost 4 bases and J 9 bases, leaving 13 bases between the germline ends. The CDR3 length is 13 residues. CDR3 protein: CASSPGPRGEQFF. CDR3 DNA sequence: TGTGCCAGCAGCCCGGGACCCCGAGGTGAGCAGTTCTTC.